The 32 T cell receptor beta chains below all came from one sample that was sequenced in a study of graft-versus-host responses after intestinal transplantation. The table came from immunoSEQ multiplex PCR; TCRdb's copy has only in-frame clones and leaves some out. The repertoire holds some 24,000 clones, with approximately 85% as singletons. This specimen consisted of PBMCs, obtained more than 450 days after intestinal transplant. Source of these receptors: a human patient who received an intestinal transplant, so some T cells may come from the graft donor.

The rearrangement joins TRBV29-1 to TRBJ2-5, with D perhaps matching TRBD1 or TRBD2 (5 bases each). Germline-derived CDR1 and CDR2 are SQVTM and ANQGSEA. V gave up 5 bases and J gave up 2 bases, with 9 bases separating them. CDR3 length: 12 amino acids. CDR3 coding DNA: TGCAGCGTTCAGAGGGGTCAAGAGACCCAGTACTTC. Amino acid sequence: CSVQRGQETQYF.

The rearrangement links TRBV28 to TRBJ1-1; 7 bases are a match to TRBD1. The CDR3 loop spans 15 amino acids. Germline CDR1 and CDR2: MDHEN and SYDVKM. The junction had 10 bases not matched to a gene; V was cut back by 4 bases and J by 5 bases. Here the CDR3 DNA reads TGTGCCAGCAGTTCCCGACAGGGATGGTCAACTGAAGCTTTCTTT. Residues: CASSSRQGWSTEAFF. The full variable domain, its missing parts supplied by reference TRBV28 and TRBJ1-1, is DVKVTQSSRYLVKRTGEKVFLECVQDMDHENMFWYRQDPGLGLRLIYFSYDVKMKEKGDIPEGYSVSREKKERFSLILESASTNQTSMYLCASSSRQGWSTEAFFGQGTRLTVV.

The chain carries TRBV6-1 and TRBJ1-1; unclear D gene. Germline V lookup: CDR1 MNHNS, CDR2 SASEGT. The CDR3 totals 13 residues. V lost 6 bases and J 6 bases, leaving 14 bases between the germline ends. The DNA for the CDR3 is TGTGCCAGCAGAGACACGGTTCGGTCTGAAGCTTTCTTT. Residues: CASRDTVRSEAFF.

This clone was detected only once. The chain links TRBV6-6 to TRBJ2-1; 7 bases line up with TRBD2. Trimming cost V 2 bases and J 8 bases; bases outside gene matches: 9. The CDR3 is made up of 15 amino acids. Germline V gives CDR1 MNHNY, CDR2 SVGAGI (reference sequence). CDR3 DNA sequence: TGTGCCAGCAGTTACGTAATCGGGACTATCGATGAGCAGTTCTTC. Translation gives CASSYVIGTIDEQFF.

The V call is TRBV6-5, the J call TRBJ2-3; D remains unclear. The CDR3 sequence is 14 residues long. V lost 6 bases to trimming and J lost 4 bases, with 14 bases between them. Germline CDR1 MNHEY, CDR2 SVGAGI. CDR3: CASSPTRPPDTQYF. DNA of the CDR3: TGTGCCAGCAGCCCAACCAGGCCGCCAGATACGCAGTATTTT.

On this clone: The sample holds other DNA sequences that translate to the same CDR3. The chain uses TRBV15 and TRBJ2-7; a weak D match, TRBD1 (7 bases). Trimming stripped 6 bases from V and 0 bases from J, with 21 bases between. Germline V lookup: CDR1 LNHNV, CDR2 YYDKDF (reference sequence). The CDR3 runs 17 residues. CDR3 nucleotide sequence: TGTGCCACCAGTCGGATGACGCGGGACAGCTCCTCCTACGAGCAGTACTTC. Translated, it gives CATSRMTRDSSSYEQYF.

The CDR3 region has the DNA TGCAGCGTTGAGACAAAAGGACAGGGGGCGAACAATGAGCAGTTCTTC. It is translated as CSVETKGQGANNEQFF. The chain carries TRBV29-1 and TRBJ2-1; 11 bases are shared with TRBD1. Germline V gene lookup returns CDR1 SQVTM and CDR2 ANQGSEA. This CDR3 comprises 16 residues. V lost 3 bases to trimming and J lost 5 bases; unmatched junction nucleotides: 9.

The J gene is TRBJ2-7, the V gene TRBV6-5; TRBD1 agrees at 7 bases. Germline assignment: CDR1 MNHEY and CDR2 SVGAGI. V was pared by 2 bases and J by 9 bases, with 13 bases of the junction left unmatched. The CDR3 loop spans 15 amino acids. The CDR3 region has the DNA TGTGCCAGCAGTTACACCGGGACAGCGACCTTCGGGCAGTACTTC. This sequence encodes CASSYTGTATFGQYF.

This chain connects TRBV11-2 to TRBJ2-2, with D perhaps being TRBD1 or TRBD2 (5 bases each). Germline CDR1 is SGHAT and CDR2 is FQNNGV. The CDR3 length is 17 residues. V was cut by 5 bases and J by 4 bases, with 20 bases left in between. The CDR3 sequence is CASSTKGTSMGTGELFF. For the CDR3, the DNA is TGTGCCAGCAGCACAAAAGGGACCAGCATGGGCACCGGGGAGCTGTTTTTT. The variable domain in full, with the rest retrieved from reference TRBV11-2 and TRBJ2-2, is EAGVAQSPRYKIIEKRQSVAFWCNPISGHATLYWYQQILGQGPKLLIQFQNNGVVDDSQLPKDRFSAERLKGVDSTLKIQPAKLEDSAVYLCASSTKGTSMGTGELFFGEGSRLTVL.

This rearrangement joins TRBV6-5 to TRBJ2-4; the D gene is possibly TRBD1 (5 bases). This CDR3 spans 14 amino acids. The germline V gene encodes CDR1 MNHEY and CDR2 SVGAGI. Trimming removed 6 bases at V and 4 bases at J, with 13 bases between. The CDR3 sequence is CASSARGQKNIQYF. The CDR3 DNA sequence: TGTGCCAGCAGCGCTAGGGGCCAGAAAAACATTCAGTACTTC.

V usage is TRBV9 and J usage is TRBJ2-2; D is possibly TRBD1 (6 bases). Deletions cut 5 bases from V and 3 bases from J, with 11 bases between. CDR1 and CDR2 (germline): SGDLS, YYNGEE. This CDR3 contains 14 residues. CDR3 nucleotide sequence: TGTGCCAGCAGTACATCAGGGGACACCGGGGAGCTGTTTTTT. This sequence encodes CASSTSGDTGELFF.

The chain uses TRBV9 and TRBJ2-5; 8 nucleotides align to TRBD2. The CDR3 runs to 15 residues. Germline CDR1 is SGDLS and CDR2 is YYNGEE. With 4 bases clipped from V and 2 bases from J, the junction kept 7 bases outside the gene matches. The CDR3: CASSPSTSGQETQYF. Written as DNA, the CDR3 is TGTGCCAGCAGCCCTTCAACTAGCGGACAAGAGACCCAGTACTTC.

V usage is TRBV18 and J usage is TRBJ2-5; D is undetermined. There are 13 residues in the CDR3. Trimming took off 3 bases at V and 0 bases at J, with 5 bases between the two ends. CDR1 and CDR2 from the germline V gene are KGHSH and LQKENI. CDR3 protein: CASSPGDQETQYF. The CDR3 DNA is TGTGCCAGCTCACCCGGAGACCAAGAGACCCAGTACTTC. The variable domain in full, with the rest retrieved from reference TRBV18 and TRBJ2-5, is NAGVMQNPRHLVRRRGQEARLRCSPMKGHSHVYWYRQLPEEGLKFMVYLQKENIIDESGMPKERFSAEFPKEGPSILRIQQVVRGDSAAYFCASSPGDQETQYFGPGTRLLVL.

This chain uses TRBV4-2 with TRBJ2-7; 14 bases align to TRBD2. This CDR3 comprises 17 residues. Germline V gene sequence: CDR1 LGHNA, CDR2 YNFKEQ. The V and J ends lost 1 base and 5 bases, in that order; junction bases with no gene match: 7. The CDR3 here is CASSQGSGLAGGHEQYF. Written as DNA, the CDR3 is TGTGCCAGCAGCCAAGGTAGTGGACTAGCGGGAGGTCACGAGCAGTACTTC.

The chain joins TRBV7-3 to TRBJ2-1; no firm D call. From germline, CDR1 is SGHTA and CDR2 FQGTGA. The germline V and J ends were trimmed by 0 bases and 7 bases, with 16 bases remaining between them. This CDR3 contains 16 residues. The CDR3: CASSLTSPRLANEQFF. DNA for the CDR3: TGTGCCAGCAGCTTAACGTCCCCTCGTCTTGCGAATGAGCAGTTCTTC.

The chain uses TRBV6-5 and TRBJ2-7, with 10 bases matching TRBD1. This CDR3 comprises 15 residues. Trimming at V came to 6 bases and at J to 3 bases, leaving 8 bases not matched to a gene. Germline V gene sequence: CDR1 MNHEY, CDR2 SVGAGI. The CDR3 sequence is CASSLRGQGSYEQYF. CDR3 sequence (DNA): TGTGCCAGCAGCCTCAGGGGACAGGGGAGCTACGAGCAGTACTTC.

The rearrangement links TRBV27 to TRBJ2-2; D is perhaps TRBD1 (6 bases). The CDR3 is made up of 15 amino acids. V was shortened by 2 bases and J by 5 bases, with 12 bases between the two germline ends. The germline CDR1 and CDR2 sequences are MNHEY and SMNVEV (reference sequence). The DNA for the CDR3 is TGTGCCAGCAGTTTAAGGGGGACCTTTACCGGGGAGCTGTTTTTT. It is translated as CASSLRGTFTGELFF.

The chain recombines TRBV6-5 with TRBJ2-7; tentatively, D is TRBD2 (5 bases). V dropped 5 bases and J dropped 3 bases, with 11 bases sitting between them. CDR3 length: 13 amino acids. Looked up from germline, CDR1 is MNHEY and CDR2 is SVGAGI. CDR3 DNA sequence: TGTGCCAGCAGTGAATCGGAGGACTACGAGCAGTACTTC. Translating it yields CASSESEDYEQYF.

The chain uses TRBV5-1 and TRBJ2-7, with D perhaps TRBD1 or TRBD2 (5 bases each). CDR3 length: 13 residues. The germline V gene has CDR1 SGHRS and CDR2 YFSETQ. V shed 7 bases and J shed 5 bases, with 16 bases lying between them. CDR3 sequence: CASGTSGQNEQYF. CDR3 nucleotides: TGCGCCAGCGGGACGTCAGGCCAAAACGAGCAGTACTTC. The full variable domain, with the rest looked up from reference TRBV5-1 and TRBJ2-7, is KAGVTQTPRYLIKTRGQQVTLSCSPISGHRSVSWYQQTPGQGLQFLFEYFSETQRNKGNFPGRFSGRQFSNSRSEMNVSTLELGDSALYLCASGTSGQNEQYFGPGTRLTVT.

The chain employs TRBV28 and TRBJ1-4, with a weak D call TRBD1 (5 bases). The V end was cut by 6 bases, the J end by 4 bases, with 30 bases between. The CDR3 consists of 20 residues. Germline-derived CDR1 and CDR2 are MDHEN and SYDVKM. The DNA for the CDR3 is TGTGCCAGCAGCCAGGGTCCCTCCTTCCAATATCGACACCGTAATGAAAAACTGTTTTTT. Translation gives CASSQGPSFQYRHRNEKLFF.

CDR3: CASREGGRWGYTF. In DNA, the CDR3 is TGTGCCAGCCGCGAGGGGGGGCGTTGGGGCTACACCTTC. The rearrangement uses TRBV28 and TRBJ1-2; weak D call: TRBD1 (6 bases). Trimming took off 8 bases at V and 8 bases at J, with 18 bases between the two ends. The CDR3 runs 13 residues. Germline assignment: CDR1 MDHEN and CDR2 SYDVKM.

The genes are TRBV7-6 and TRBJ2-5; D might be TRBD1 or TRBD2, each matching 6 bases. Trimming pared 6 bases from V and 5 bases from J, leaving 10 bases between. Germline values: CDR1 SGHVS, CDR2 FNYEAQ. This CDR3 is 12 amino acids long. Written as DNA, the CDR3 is TGTGCCAGCAGGTCCGGGGGCGAGACCCAGTACTTC. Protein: CASRSGGETQYF. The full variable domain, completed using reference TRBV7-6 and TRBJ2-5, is GAGVSQSPRYKVTKRGQDVALRCDPISGHVSLYWYRQALGQGPEFLTYFNYEAQQDKSGLPNDRFSAERPEGSISTLTIQRTEQRDSAMYRCASRSGGETQYFGPGTRLLVL.

CDR3 sequence (DNA): TGTGCCAGCAAATTATCCAGCCTCCACGAGCAGTACTTC. This encodes CASKLSSLHEQYF. The rearrangement joins TRBV27 to TRBJ2-7; D is unresolved. CDR1 is MNHEY and CDR2 is SMNVEV in the germline V gene (reference sequence). The CDR3 consists of 13 residues. With 7 bases removed from V and 5 bases from J, the gap between germline ends came to 15 bases.

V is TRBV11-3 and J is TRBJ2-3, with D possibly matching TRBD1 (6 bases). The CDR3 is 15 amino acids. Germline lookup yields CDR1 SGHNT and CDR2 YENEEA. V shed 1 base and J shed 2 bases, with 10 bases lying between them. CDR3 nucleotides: TGTGCCAGCAGCTTAGGACGGACAGCCACAGATACGCAGTATTTT. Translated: CASSLGRTATDTQYF.

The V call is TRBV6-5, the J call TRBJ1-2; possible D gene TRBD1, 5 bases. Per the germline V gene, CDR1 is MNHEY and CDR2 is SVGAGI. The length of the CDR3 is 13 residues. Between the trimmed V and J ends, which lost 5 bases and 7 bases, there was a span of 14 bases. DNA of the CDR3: TGTGCCAGCAGTCACGGGACCCGGGGTGGCTACACCTTC. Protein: CASSHGTRGGYTF.

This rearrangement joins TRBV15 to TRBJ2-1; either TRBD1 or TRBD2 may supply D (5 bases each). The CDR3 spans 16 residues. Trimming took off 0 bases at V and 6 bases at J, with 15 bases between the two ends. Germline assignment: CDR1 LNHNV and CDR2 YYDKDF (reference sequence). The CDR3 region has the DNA TGTGCCACCAGCAGAGATATCGGGACCAGCCTCAATGAGCAGTTCTTC. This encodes CATSRDIGTSLNEQFF. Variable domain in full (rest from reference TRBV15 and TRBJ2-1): DAMVIQNPRYQVTQFGKPVTLSCSQTLNHNVMYWYQQKSSQAPKLLFHYYDKDFNNEADTPDNFQSRRPNTSFCFLDIRSPGLGDTAMYLCATSRDIGTSLNEQFFGPGTRLTVL.

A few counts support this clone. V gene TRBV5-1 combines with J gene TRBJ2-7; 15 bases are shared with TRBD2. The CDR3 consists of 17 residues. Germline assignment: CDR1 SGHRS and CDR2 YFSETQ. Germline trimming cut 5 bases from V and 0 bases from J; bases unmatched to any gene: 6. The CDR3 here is CASSPRTSGRASYEQYF. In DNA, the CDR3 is TGCGCCAGCAGTCCCCGGACTAGCGGGAGGGCCTCCTACGAGCAGTACTTC. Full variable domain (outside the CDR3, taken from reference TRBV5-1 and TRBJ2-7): KAGVTQTPRYLIKTRGQQVTLSCSPISGHRSVSWYQQTPGQGLQFLFEYFSETQRNKGNFPGRFSGRQFSNSRSEMNVSTLELGDSALYLCASSPRTSGRASYEQYFGPGTRLTVT.

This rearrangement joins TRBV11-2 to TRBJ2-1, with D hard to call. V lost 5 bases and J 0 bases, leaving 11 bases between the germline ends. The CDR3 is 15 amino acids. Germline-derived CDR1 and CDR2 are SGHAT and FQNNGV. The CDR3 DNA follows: TGTGCCAGCAGCGGCTTAACCCTCTCCTACAATGAGCAGTTCTTC. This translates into CASSGLTLSYNEQFF.

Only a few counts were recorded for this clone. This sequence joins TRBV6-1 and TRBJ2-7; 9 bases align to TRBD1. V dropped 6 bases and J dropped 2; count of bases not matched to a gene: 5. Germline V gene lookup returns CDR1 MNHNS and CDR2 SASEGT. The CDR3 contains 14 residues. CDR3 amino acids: CASRVGQGTYEQYF. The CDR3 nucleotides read TGTGCCAGCAGGGTGGGACAGGGCACCTACGAGCAGTACTTC.

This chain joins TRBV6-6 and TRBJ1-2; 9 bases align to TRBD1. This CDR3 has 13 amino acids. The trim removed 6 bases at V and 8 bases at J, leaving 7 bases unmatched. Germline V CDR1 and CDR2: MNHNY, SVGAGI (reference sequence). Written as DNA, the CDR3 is TGTGCCAGCAGAATTACACAGGGGGCGGGCTACACCTTC. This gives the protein CASRITQGAGYTF.

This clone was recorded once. CDR3 loop: CASSLVSLAGYYNEQFF. As DNA, the CDR3 is TGTGCCAGCAGCTTAGTAAGTCTAGCGGGGTATTACAATGAGCAGTTCTTC. The genes are TRBV7-2 and TRBJ2-1; TRBD2 agrees at 9 bases. Trimming took 1 base from V and 4 from J; bases not matched to a gene: 8. The CDR3 is 17 amino acids. Germline-derived CDR1 and CDR2 are SGHTA and FQGNSA. Filled out from reference TRBV7-2 and TRBJ2-1, the complete variable domain reads GAGVSQSPSNKVTEKGKDVELRCDPISGHTALYWYRQSLGQGLEFLIYFQGNSAPDKSGLPSDRFSAERTGGSVSTLTIQRTQQEDSAVYLCASSLVSLAGYYNEQFFGPGTRLTVL.

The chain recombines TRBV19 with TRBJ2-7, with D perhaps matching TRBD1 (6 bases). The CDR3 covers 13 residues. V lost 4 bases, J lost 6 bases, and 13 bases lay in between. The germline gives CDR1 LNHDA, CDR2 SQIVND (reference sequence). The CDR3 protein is CASSTSGQGEQYF. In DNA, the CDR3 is TGTGCCAGTAGTACCTCGGGACAAGGCGAGCAGTACTTC. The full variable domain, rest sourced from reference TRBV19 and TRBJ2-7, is DGGITQSPKYLFRKEGQNVTLSCEQNLNHDAMYWYRQDPGQGLRLIYYSQIVNDFQKGDIAEGYSVSREKKESFPLTVTSAQKNPTAFYLCASSTSGQGEQYFGPGTRLTVT.